Described below is a single T cell receptor (beta chain) sequence and its context. Its antigen is still unknown. The data are from a study of T cells in localized non-small cell lung cancer. Study-wide findings and caveats: An association was observed between higher blood T cell density and longer overall survival. Sequencing, confined to only one tumor region, leaves heterogeneity possible. In adjacent lung appeared a median around 57 of the top 100 tumor clones.

Here immunoSEQ multiplex PCR was the method, and the copy in TCRdb shows in-frame clones only, minus some. The sample lists around 28,000 clones; 85% to 95% were seen once. This CDR3 has 15 amino acids. V lost 5 bases, J lost 5 bases, and 11 bases stayed unmatched. The germline V gene encodes CDR1 MNHEY and CDR2 SVGAGI. The genes are TRBV6-5 and TRBJ1-1, with 7 nucleotides matching TRBD1. This TCR derives from a woman aged 35 to 70 with stage I lung adenocarcinoma. The material was peripheral blood, obtained before any cancer treatment. This chain's CDR3 is CASSSPRQGGTEAFF. Here the CDR3 DNA reads TGTGCCAGCAGTAGCCCCCGACAGGGAGGGACTGAAGCTTTCTTT.